This is a list of T cell receptor beta chains from one sample in a study of CD8 T cells in ankylosing spondylitis. Each CDR3 protein is one row after TCRdb ran MiXCR on the 5' RACE reads. The sample lists 800,000 to 900,000 distinct CDR3 sequences; 12% were seen once. The sequenced sample consisted of blood, either unsorted or a sorted T cell fraction (not recorded which). All receptors come from a male donor with ankylosing spondylitis. CDR3s include the opening cysteine and the closing phenylalanine or tryptophan. The D gene is left open where the match is weak. Rows may omit the clone size; those that give it use once, few, many or a size class.

clone_size | j_call | v_call | d_call | cdr3_aa | cdr3_nt
few | TRBJ1-1 | TRBV5-5 | - | CASSLWQGYSLEAFF | TGTGCCAGCAGCTTGTGGCAGGGGTACTCACTTGAAGCTTTCTTT
once | TRBJ2-2 | TRBV7-1 | - | CASSSPLGSGELFF | TGTGCCAGCAGCTCTCCTCTAGGGTCCGGGGAGCTGTTTTTT
- | TRBJ2-5 | TRBV4-2 | - | CASSQARSPGEETQYF | TGTGCCAGCAGCCAAGCAAGGTCTCCAGGAGAAGAGACCCAGTACTTC
few | TRBJ1-5 | TRBV6-1 | - | CASRATLESNQPQHF | TGTGCCAGCAGGGCCACATTGGAGAGCAATCAGCCCCAGCATTTT
- | TRBJ2-3 | TRBV7-7 | - | CASSPRDREGGTQYF | TGTGCTAGCAGCCCACGGGACCGGGAAGGTGGTACGCAGTATTTT
many | TRBJ1-5 | TRBV20-1 | - | CSARQGNQPQHF | TGCAGCGCGAGACAGGGCAATCAGCCCCAGCATTTT
- | TRBJ2-3 | TRBV10-3 | - | CAIRTGAGADTQYF | TGTGCCATCAGAACGGGAGCCGGGGCAGATACGCAGTATTTT
few | TRBJ1-6 | TRBV18 | - | CASSPGVGGWNSPLHF | TGTGCCAGCTCACCCGGGGTTGGGGGCTGGAATTCACCCCTCCACTTT
- | TRBJ2-5 | TRBV5-4 | - | CASSIGTLGETQYF | TGTGCCAGCAGCATAGGGACCCTGGGAGAGACCCAGTACTTC
few | TRBJ1-5 | TRBV20-1 | TRBD1 | CSARESGTDQPQHF | TGCAGTGCTAGAGAATCTGGGACAGATCAGCCCCAGCATTTT
- | TRBJ1-1 | TRBV12-3/TRBV12-4 | - | CASSWTAQNTEAFF | TGTGCCAGCAGTTGGACAGCCCAGAACACTGAAGCTTTCTTT
few | TRBJ1-3 | TRBV20-1 | - | CSARGSFRDGNTIYF | TGCAGTGCTAGAGGGAGTTTCAGGGATGGAAACACCATATATTTT
few | TRBJ2-7 | TRBV20-1 | - | CSASEQVAEQYF | TGCAGTGCTAGTGAACAGGTTGCCGAGCAGTACTTC
once | TRBJ2-2 | TRBV11-2 | TRBD1 | CASSLAHRGPGELFF | TGTGCCAGCAGCTTAGCCCACAGGGGGCCCGGGGAGCTGTTTTTT
- | TRBJ2-1 | TRBV20-1 | - | CSADHSGWSDNEQFF | TGCAGTGCTGACCATAGCGGATGGAGCGACAATGAGCAGTTCTTC